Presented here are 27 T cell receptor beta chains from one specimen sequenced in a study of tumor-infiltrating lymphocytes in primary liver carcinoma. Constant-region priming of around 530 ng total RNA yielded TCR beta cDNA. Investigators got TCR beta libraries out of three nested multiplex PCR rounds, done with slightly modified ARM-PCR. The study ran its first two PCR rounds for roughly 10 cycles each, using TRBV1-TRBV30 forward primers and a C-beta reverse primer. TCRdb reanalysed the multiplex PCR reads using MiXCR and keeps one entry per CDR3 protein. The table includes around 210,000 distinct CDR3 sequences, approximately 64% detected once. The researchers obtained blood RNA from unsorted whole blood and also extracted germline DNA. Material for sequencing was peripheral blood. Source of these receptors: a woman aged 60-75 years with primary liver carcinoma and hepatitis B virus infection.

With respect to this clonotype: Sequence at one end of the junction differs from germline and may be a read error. This CDR3 is CASSSPHHPFGDTIYF. CDR3 sequence (DNA): TGTGCCAGCAGCTCACCTCATCACCCCTTTGGAGACACCATATATTTT. The V and J genes are TRBV5-6 and TRBJ1-3; D call uncertain. The CDR3 sequence is 16 residues long. Germline values: CDR1 SGHDT, CDR2 YYEEEE.

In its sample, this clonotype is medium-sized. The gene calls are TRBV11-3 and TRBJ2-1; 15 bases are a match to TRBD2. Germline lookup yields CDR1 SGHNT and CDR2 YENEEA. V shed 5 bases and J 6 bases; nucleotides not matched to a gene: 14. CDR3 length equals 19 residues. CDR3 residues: CASSAGQGGLAGGFNEQFF. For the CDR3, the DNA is TGTGCCAGCAGCGCCGGACAGGGGGGACTAGCGGGAGGATTCAATGAGCAGTTCTTC.

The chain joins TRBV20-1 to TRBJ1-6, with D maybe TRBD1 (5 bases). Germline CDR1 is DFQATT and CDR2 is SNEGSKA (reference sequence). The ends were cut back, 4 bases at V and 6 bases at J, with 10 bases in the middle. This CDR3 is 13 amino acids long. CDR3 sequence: CSATSGSNSPLHF. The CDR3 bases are TGCAGTGCTACTTCAGGGTCTAATTCACCCCTCCACTTT.

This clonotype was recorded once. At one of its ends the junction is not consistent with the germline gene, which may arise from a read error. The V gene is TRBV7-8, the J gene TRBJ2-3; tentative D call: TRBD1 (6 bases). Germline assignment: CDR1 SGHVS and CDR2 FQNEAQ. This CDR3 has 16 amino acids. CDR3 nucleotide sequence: TGTGCCAGCAGCCCCCACGGTGGGGGCTTCACAGATATGCAGTATTTT. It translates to CASSPHGGGFTDMQYF.

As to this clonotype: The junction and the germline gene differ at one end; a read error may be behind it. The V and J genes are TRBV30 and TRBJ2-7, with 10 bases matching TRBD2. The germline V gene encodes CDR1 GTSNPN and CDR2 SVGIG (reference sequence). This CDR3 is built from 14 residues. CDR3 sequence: CVWDPSGRQNEQYF. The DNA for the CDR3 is TGTGTCTGGGACCCTAGCGGGAGACAGAACGAGCAGTACTTC. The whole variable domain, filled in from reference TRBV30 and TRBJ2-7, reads SQTIHQWPATLVQPVGSPLSLECTVEGTSNPNLYWYRQAAGRGLQLLFYSVGIGQISSEVPQNLSASRPQDRQFILSSKKLLLSDSGFYLCVWDPSGRQNEQYFGPGTRLTVT.

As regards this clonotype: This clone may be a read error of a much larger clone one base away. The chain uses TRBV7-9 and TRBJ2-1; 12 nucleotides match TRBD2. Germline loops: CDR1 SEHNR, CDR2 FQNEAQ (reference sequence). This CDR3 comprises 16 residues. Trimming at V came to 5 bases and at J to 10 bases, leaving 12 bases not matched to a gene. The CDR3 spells CASSTPSSGRASEQFF. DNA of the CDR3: TGTGCCAGCAGCACACCTTCTAGCGGGAGGGCCAGCGAGCAGTTCTTC.

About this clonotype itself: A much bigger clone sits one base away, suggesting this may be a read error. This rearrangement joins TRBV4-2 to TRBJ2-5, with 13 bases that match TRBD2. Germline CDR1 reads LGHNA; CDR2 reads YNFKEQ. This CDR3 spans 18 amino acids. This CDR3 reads CDSSLGSTSGRARGAQYF. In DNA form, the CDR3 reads TGTGACAGCAGTCTAGGATCTACTAGCGGGAGGGCCAGGGGGGCCCAGTACTTC.

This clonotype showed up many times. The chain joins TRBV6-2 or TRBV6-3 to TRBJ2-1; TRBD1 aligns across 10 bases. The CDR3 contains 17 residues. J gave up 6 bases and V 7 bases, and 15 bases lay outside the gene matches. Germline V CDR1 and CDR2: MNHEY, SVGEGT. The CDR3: CASTLDRGPLRGNEQFF. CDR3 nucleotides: TGTGCCAGCACCCTTGACAGGGGGCCACTAAGGGGCAATGAGCAGTTCTTC.

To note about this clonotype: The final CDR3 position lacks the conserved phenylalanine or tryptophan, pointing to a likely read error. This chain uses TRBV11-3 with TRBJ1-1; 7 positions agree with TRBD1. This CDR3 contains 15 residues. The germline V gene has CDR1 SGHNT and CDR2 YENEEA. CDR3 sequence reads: CANSPRQGGNTEAFI. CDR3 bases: TGTGCCAACAGCCCACGACAGGGTGGAAACACTGAAGCTTTCATT.

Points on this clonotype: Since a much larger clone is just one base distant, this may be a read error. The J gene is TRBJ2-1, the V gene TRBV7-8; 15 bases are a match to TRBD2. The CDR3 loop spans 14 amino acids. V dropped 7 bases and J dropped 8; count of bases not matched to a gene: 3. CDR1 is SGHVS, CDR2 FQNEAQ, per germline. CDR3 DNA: TGTGCCAGCACCTGGACTAGCGGGAGGGATGAGCAGTTCTTC. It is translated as CASTWTSGRDEQFF.

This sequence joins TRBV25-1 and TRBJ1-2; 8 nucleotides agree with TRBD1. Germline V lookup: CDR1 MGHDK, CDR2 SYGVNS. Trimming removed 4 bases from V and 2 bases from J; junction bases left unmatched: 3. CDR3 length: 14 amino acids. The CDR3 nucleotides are TGTGCCAGCAGTGTCGGACAGGGCAACTATGGCTACACCTTC. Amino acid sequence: CASSVGQGNYGYTF.

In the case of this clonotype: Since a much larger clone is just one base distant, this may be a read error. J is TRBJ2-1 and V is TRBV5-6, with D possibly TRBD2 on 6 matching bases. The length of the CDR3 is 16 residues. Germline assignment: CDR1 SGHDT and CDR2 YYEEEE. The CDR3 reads CASSLWQGAGYNEPFF. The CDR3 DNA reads TGTGCCAGCAGCTTGTGGCAGGGCGCGGGGTACAATGAGCCGTTCTTC.

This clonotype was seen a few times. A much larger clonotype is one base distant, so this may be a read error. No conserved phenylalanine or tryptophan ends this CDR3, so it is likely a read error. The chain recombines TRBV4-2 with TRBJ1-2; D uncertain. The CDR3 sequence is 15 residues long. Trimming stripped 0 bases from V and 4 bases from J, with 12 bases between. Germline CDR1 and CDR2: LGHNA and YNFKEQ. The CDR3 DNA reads TGTGCCAGCAGCCAAGAACAGTCCTCGAGCTATGGCTACACCTCC. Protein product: CASSQEQSSSYGYTS.

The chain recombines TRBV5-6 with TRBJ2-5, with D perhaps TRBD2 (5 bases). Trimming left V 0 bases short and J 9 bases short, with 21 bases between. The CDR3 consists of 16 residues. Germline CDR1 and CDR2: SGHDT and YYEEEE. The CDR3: CASSLGLNPGSEAQYF. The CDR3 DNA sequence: TGTGCCAGCAGCTTGGGTCTTAATCCCGGGTCGGAGGCCCAGTACTTC.

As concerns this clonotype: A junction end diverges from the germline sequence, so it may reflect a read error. CDR3 sequence reads: CVSSFYGREDTQYF. The CDR3 DNA is TGTGTCAGCAGCTTCTACGGGAGAGAAGATACCCAGTATTTT. The chain joins TRBV11-3 to TRBJ2-3, with D possibly TRBD2 on 6 matching bases. The germline V gene has CDR1 SGHNT and CDR2 YENEEA. The CDR3 has 14 residues.

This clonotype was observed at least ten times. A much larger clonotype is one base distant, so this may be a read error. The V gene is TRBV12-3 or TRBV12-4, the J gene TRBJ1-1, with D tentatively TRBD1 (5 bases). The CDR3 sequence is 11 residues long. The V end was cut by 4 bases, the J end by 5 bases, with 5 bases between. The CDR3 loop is CASSSGTEAFF. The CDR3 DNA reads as TGTGCCAGCAGTTCAGGGACTGAAGCTTTCTTT.

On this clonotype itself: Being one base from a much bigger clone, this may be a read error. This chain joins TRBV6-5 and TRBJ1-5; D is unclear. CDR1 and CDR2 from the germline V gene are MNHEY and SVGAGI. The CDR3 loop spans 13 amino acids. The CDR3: CASSSRVNQSQHF. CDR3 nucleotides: TGTGCCAGCAGTTCCCGAGTCAATCAGTCCCAGCATTTT.

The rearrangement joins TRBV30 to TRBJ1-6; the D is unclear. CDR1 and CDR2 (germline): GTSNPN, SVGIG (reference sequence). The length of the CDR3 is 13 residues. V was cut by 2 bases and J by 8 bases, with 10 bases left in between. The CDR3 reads CAWSLQVDSPLHF. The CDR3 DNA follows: TGTGCCTGGAGTTTGCAGGTGGATTCACCCCTCCACTTT. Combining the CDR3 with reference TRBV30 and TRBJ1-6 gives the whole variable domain SQTIHQWPATLVQPVGSPLSLECTVEGTSNPNLYWYRQAAGRGLQLLFYSVGIGQISSEVPQNLSASRPQDRQFILSSKKLLLSDSGFYLCAWSLQVDSPLHFGNGTRLTVT.

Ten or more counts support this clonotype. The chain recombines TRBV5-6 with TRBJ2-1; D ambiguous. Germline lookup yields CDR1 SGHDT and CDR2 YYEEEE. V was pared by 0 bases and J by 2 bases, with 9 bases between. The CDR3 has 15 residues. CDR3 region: CASSLVLSAYNEQFF. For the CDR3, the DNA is TGTGCCAGCAGCTTGGTGTTGTCAGCCTACAATGAGCAGTTCTTC.

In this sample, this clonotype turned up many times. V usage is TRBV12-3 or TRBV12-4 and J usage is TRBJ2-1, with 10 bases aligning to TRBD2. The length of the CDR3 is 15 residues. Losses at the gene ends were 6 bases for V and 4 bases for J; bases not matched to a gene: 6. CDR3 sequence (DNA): TGTGCCAGCAGCCTTTGGACTAGCGGTTACAATGAGCAGTTCTTC. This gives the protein CASSLWTSGYNEQFF.

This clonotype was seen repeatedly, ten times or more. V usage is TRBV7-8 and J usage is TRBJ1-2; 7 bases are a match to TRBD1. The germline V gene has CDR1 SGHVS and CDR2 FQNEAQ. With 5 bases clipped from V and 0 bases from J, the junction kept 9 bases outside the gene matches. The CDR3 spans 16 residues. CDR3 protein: CASSRGRGLANYGYTF. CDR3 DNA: TGTGCCAGCAGCCGAGGGAGGGGGCTTGCTAACTATGGCTACACCTTC.

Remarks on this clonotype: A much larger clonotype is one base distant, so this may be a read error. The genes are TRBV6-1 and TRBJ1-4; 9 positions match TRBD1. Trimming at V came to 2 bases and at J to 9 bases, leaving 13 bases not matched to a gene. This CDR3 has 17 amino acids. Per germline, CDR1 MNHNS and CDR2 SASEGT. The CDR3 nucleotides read TGTGCCAGCAGTGAAATCGGGACCACAGGGGGCTTTCAAAAACTGTTTTTT. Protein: CASSEIGTTGGFQKLFF.

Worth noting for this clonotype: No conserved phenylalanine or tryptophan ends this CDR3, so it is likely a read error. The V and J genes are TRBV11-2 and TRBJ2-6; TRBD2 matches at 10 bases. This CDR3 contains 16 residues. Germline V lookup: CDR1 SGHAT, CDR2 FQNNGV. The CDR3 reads CASTSSGRAGANVLTS. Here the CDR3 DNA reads TGTGCTAGCACTTCCAGCGGGAGGGCTGGGGCCAACGTCCTGACTTCC.

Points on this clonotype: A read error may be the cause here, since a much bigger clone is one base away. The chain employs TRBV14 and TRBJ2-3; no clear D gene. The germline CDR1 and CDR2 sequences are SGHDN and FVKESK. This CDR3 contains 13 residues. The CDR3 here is CASSQGPTYTQYF. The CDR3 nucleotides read TGTGCCAGCAGCCAAGGACCCACATATACGCAGTATTTT. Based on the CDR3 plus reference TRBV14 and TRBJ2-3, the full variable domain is EAGVTQFPSHSVIEKGQTVTLRCDPISGHDNLYWYRRVMGKEIKFLLHFVKESKQDESGMPNNRFLAERTGGTYSTLKVQPAELEDSGVYFCASSQGPTYTQYFGPGTRLTVL.

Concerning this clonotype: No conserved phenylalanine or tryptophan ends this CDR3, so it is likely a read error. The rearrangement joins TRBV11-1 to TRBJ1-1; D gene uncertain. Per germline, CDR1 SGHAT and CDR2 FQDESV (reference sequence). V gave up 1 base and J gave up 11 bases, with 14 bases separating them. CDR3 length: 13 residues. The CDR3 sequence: CASSLGKRSEAFI. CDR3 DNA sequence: TGTGCCAGCAGCTTAGGAAAGAGGAGTGAGGCTTTCATT.

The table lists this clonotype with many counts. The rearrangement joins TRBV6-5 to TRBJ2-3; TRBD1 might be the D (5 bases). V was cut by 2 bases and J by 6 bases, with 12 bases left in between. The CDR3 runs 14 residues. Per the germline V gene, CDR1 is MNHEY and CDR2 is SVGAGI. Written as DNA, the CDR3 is TGTGCCAGCAGTTACCAGGGTATCGCTGATACGCAGTATTTT. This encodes CASSYQGIADTQYF.

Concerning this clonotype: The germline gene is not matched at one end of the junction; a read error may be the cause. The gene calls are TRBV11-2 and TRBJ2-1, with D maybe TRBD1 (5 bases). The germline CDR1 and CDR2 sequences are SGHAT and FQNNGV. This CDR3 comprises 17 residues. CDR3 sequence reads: CASSLRPRQRFYNEHFF. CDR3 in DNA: TGTGCCAGCAGCCTACGACCGAGACAGAGATTCTACAATGAGCACTTCTTC.